This entry concerns a single TCR beta chain. As for treatment: around 19 received Ad26.COV2.S at low or high dose, single or two shots; 5 received placebo; per-sample allocation not given. The investigators took samples on day 63 after the first vaccine or placebo injection. The data are from a study of Ad26.COV2.S vaccination and SARS-CoV-2 variants. The method was immunoSEQ multiplex PCR; TCRdb's version includes in-frame clones alone and lacks a portion of them. This sample has more than 300,000 clones, with roughly nine tenths found just once. The length of the CDR3 is 14 residues. Germline V gives CDR1 MNHEY, CDR2 SVGAGI. Trimming took off 6 bases at V and 3 bases at J, with 12 bases between the two ends.

This receptor was obtained from a person between 18 and 60 years old who received the Ad26.COV2.S COVID-19 vaccine or a placebo. Sample: peripheral blood, taken in a trial of Ad26.COV2.S vaccine versus placebo. This chain joins TRBV6-5 and TRBJ1-5; no firm D call. In nucleotides, the CDR3 is TGTGCCAGCAGCTTCGGACGGTCCAATCAGCCCCAGCATTTT. Its protein is CASSFGRSNQPQHF.